The source of this T cell receptor beta chain is a study of response to subunit inactivated influenza vaccine. TCRdb re-analysed the RT-PCR reads in MiXCR, keeping a single row per CDR3 protein. The table has almost 600,000 distinct CDR3 sequences, 13% to 15% seen once; the top ten hold 11%. A note on this clonotype: Its antigen is unidentified.

This CDR3 contains 14 residues. Trimming cost V 8 bases and J 5 bases, with 15 bases left between them. CDR1 MNHEY and CDR2 SVGEGT come from the germline V gene. General observations from the study: After each seasonal influenza vaccination, few new T cells are recruited, the authors suggested.

V usage is TRBV6-2 or TRBV6-3 and J usage is TRBJ2-2; D may be TRBD1 (7 bases). This clonotype originated in a man aged 50 to 59 who received an inactivated influenza vaccine. Sequencing used PBMCs from blood, obtained about 13 days after vaccination. CDR3 DNA: TGTGCCAGCTCCGGAGGGGGCGGAACCGGGGAGCTGTTTTTT. Translated, it gives CASSGGGGTGELFF.